The T cell receptor beta chain described here comes from a study of blood T cell repertoires in COVID-19. Across roughly 25 US areas, participants ranged in age from about 18 to 100 years. Categorization into cohorts depended on clinical history that participants reported. Profiling relied on immunoSEQ multiplex PCR, and the TCRdb table lists in-frame clones only, not all of them. Here the sample spans about 340,000 clones, 65% to 90% being singletons. The sequenced sample was PBMCs or T cells enriched from blood (not recorded which). This TCR derives from a woman aged 40 to 50 with acute COVID-19.

The CDR3 bases are TGTGCCAGCAGCCTTGAGGCAGCAGCACAAGAGACCCAGTACTTC. It specifies CASSLEAAAQETQYF. The rearrangement uses TRBV9 and TRBJ2-5; D is ambiguous. This CDR3 is built from 15 residues. V lost 4 bases and J lost 2, with 15 bases in between. Germline V gene lookup returns CDR1 SGDLS and CDR2 YYNGEE. Combining the CDR3 with reference TRBV9 and TRBJ2-5 gives the whole variable domain DSGVTQTPKHLITATGQRVTLRCSPRSGDLSVYWYQQSLDQGLQFLIQYYNGEERAKGNILERFSAQQFPDLHSELNLSSLELGDSALYFCASSLEAAAQETQYFGPGTRLLVL.